This T cell receptor (beta chain) was sequenced during a study of vaccination and CD4 T cells after COVID-19. The wider study: Overlapping spike peptides from SARS-CoV-2, HCoV-NL63, HCoV-OC43 and HCoV-229E served to stimulate the cells. Controls had a CEFX pool, an HIV-1 Nef pool, or no peptide added. Study-wide results and caveats: Analysis of convalescent patients found that 304 of 307 vaccine-specific clones were spike mono-reactive.

CDR1 and CDR2 from the germline V gene are DFQATT and SNEGSKA (reference sequence). The CDR3 loop spans 15 amino acids. Trimming left V 6 bases short and J 1 base short, with 18 bases between. The Oncomine TCR Beta short-read assay generated sequence data from the DNA of cultured CD4+ T cells. Using its own MiXCR run on the PCR reads, TCRdb lists one record per CDR3 protein. Of around 25,000 distinct CDR3 sequences in the sample, roughly 27% were seen once. The time point is: late sampling 161 to 241 days after vaccination in three convalescent patients. Indicated treatment: approximately nine-day PBMC culture with coronavirus spike peptide pools or control peptides (ViraFEST assay). The sample holds a few counts of this clonotype. Its cognate antigen is unknown.

The sample here was CD4+ T cells from blood, cultured in vitro, taken about 7 months after SARS-CoV-2 vaccination. The clonotype was recovered from a human donor who had recovered from COVID-19. V is TRBV20-1 and J is TRBJ1-1; D is perhaps TRBD1 (5 bases). CDR3 in DNA: TGCAGTGCGAGTGGAGGGTGGGGGAGGAACACTGAAGCTTTCTTT. Protein product: CSASGGWGRNTEAFF.